This T cell receptor beta chain was profiled in a study of T cell responses to AZD1222 COVID-19 vaccine. Study-level background: Second-dose groups at about 4 or about 12 weeks were pooled.

In germline, CDR1 is MNHNY, CDR2 SVGAGI (reference sequence). V was clipped by 3 bases and J by 15 bases, with 18 bases between them. The CDR3 sequence is 13 residues long. Regarding this clone: Antigen unknown.

General observations from the study: Repertoire samples came only from after the peak T cell response. The donor cohort was predominantly white British with a female majority, and clonal diversity may have been underestimated.

Profiling relied on immunoSEQ multiplex PCR, and the TCRdb table lists in-frame clones only, not all of them. The table shows about 140,000 clones, with about nine tenths occurring only once. The origin of this receptor is an adult in good health. This chain uses TRBV6-6 with TRBJ2-1; possible D gene TRBD2, 5 bases. The sequences come from peripheral blood, collected on day 0 of AZD1222 vaccination. Written as DNA, the CDR3 is TGTGCCAGCAGTTATGGCGTTGGAGGAACGTGGTTCTTC. Translated: CASSYGVGGTWFF.